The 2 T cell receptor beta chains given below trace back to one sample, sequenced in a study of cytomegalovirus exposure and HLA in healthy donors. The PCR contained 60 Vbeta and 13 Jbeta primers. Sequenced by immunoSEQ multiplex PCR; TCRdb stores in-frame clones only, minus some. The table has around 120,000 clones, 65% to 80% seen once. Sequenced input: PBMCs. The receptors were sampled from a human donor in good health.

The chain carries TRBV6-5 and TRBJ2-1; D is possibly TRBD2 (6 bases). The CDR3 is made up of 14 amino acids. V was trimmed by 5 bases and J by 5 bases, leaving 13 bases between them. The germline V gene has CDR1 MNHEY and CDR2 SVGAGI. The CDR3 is CASSEVRENNEQFF. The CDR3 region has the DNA TGTGCCAGCAGTGAAGTTCGGGAGAACAATGAGCAGTTCTTC.

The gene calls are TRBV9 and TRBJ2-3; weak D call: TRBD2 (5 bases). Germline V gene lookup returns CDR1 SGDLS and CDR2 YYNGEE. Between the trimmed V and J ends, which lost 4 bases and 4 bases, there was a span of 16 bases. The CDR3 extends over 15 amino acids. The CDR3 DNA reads TGTGCCAGCAGCCCCACCGGACTCGCCCCAGATACGCAGTATTTT. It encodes CASSPTGLAPDTQYF.